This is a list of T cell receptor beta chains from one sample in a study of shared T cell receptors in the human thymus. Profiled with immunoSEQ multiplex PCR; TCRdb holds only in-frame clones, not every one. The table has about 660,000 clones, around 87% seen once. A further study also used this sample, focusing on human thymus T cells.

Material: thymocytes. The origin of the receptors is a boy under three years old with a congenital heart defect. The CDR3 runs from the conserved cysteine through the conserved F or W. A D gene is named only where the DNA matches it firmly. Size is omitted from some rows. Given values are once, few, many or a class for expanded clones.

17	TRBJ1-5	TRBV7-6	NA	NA	TGTGCCAGCAGCCCGGCGGCCAGGGGTTTGAGCAATCAGCCCCAGCATTTT	CASSPAARGLSNQPQHF
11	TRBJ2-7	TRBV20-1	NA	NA	TGCAGTGCTCATCACCCGGGTGTGGAGTACTTC	CSAHHPGVEYF
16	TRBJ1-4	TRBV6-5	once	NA	TGTGCCAGCAGTTTCCTAGTTCAGGGGTTAGTTGGAAAACTGTTTTTT	CASSFLVQGLVGKLFF
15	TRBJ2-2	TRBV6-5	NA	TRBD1	TGTGCCAGCAGTAACAGGGGTCCGAACACCGGGGAGCTGTTTTTT	CASSNRGPNTGELFF
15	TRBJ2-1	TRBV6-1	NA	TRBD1	TGTGCCAGCAGCGAAGAGGGACAGGGACGCAATGAGCAGTTCTTC	CASSEEGQGRNEQFF
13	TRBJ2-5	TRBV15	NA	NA	TGTGCCACCACTCGCGACAGACAAGAGACCCAGTACTTC	CATTRDRQETQYF
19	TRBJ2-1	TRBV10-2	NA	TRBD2	TGCGCCAGCAGTGAGGCCCGAACGGAGCGGGGACCTACCTACAATGAGCAGTTCTTC	CASSEARTERGPTYNEQFF
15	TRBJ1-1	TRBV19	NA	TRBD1	TGTGCCAGTAGTAATGGGACAGGTCGAAACACTGAAGCTTTCTTT	CASSNGTGRNTEAFF
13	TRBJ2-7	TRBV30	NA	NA	TGTGCCTGGAAACTGGACAGCTCCTACGAGCAGTACTTC	CAWKLDSSYEQYF
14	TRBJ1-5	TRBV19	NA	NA	TGTGCCAGTAGTATACAGGCGCGAGACTACCCCCAGCATTTT	CASSIQARDYPQHF
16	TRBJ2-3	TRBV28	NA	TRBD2	TGTGCCAGCGGACAACTAGCGGAGCCCACCCCAGATACGCAGTATTTT	CASGQLAEPTPDTQYF
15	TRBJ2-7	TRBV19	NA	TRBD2	TGTGCCAGTAGGGCCACCGGCGGGGGGGCCTACGAGCAGTACTTC	CASRATGGGAYEQYF
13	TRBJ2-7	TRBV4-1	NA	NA	TGCGCCAGCAGCCAAATTTCCTCAGGAGAGCAGTACTTC	CASSQISSGEQYF
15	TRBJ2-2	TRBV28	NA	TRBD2	TGTGCCAGCAGACTAGCGGGAGTAGGCAGAGGGGAGCTGTTTTTT	CASRLAGVGRGELFF
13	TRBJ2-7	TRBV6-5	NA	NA	TGTGCCAGCACCCCCCACTACTCCTACGAGCAGTACTTC	CASTPHYSYEQYF
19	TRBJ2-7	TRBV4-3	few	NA	TGCGCCAGCAGCCAAGAAGTGGCAGGGGACGGGACCAGCTCCTACGAGCAGTACTTC	CASSQEVAGDGTSSYEQYF
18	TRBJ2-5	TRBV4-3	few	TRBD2	TGCGCCAGCAGCCAAGAGGGAGAGACGGCGGGAGGGAGTAAGACCCAGTACTTC	CASSQEGETAGGSKTQYF
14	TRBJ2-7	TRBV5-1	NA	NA	TGCGCCAGCAGCTCGGGATTCCCCCCCTACGAGCAGTACTTC	CASSSGFPPYEQYF
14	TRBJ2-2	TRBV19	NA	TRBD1	TGTGCCAGTACCGGACAGGTGAACACCGGGGAGCTGTTTTTT	CASTGQVNTGELFF
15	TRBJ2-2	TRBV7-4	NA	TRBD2	TGTGCCAGCAGCCCGCGCGGGGGGAACACCGGGGAGCTGTTTTTT	CASSPRGGNTGELFF